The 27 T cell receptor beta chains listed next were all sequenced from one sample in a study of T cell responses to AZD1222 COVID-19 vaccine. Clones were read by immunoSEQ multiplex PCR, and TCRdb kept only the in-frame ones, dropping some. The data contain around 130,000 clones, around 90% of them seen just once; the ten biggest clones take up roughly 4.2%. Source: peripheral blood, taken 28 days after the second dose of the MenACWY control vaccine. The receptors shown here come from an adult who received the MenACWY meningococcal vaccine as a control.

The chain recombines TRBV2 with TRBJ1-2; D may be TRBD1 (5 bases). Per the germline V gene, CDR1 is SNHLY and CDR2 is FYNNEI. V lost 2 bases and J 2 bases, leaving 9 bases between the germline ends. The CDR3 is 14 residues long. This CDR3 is CASSERGLNYGYTF. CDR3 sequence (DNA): TGTGCCAGCAGTGAAAGGGGTCTAAACTATGGCTACACCTTC. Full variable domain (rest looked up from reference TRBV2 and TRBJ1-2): EPEVTQTPSHQVTQMGQEVILRCVPISNHLYFYWYRQILGQKVEFLVSFYNNEISEKSEIFDDQFSVERPDGSNFTLKIRSTKLEDSAMYFCASSERGLNYGYTFGSGTRLTVV.

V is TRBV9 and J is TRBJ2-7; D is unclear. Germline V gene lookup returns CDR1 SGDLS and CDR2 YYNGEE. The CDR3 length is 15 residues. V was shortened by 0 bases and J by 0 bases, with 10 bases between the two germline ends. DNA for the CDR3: TGTGCCAGCAGCGTAGAGGCTGGCAGCTCCTACGAGCAGTACTTC. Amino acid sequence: CASSVEAGSSYEQYF. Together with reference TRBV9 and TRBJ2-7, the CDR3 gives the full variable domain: DSGVTQTPKHLITATGQRVTLRCSPRSGDLSVYWYQQSLDQGLQFLIQYYNGEERAKGNILERFSAQQFPDLHSELNLSSLELGDSALYFCASSVEAGSSYEQYFGPGTRLTVT.

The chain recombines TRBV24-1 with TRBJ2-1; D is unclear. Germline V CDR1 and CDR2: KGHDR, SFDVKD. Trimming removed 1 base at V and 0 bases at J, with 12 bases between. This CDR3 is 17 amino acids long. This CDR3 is CATSDLGSQFSYNEQFF. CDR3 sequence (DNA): TGTGCCACCAGTGATTTAGGCAGCCAGTTCTCCTACAATGAGCAGTTCTTC.

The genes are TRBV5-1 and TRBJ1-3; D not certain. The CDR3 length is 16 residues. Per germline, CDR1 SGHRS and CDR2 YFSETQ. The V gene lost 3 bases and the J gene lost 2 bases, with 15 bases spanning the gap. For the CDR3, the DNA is TGCGCCAGCAGCTATCAGTGGCCAGGCGCTGGAAACACCATATATTTT. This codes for CASSYQWPGAGNTIYF.

The CDR3 sequence: CAWGPRVPGELFF. CDR3 coding DNA: TGTGCCTGGGGACCGCGAGTCCCCGGGGAGCTGTTTTTT. The chain joins TRBV30 to TRBJ2-2, with D uncertain. Germline V gene data show CDR1 as GTSNPN and CDR2 as SVGIG (reference sequence). The CDR3 consists of 13 residues. The V gene lost 5 bases and the J gene lost 6 bases, with 13 bases spanning the gap.

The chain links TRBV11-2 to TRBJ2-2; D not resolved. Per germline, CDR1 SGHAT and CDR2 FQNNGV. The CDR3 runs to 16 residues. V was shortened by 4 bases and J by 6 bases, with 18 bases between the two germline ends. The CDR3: CASSSRLGYYAGELFF. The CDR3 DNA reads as TGTGCCAGCAGCTCCCGCCTGGGTTATTACGCCGGGGAGCTGTTTTTT.

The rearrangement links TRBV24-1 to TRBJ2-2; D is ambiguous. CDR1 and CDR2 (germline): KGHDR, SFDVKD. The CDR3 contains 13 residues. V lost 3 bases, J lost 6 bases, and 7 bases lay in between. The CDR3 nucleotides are TGTGCCACCAGTGATAGTGGGGCCGGGGAGCTGTTTTTT. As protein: CATSDSGAGELFF.

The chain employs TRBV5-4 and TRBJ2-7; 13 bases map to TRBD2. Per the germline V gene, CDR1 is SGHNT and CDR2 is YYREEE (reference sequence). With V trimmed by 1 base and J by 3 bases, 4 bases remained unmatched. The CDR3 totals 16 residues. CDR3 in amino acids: CASSLLGTSGNYEQYF. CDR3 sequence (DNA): TGTGCCAGCAGCTTGCTCGGGACTAGCGGGAACTACGAGCAGTACTTC.

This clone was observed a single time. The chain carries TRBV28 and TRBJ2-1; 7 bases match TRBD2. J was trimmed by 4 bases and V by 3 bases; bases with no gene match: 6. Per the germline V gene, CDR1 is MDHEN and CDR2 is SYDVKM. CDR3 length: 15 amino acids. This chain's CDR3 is CASSLGGDNYNEQFF. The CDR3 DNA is TGTGCCAGCAGTTTGGGAGGGGATAATTACAATGAGCAGTTCTTC. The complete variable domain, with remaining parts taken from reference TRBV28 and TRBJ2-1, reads DVKVTQSSRYLVKRTGEKVFLECVQDMDHENMFWYRQDPGLGLRLIYFSYDVKMKEKGDIPEGYSVSREKKERFSLILESASTNQTSMYLCASSLGGDNYNEQFFGPGTRLTVL.

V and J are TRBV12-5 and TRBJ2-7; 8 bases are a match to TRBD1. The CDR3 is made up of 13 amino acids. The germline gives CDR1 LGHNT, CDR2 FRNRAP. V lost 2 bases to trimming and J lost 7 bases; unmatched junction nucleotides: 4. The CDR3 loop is CASGLQGAREQYF. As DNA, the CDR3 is TGTGCTAGTGGTTTGCAGGGGGCTCGGGAGCAGTACTTC.

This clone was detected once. For the CDR3, the DNA is TGTGCCACCAGCAGGAACAAGGGTACTGAAGCTTTCTTT. Translation: CATSRNKGTEAFF. The chain carries TRBV15 and TRBJ1-1, with no clear D. Germline CDR1 LNHNV, CDR2 YYDKDF (reference sequence). The CDR3 has 13 amino acids. The ends were cut back, 3 bases at V and 5 bases at J, with 10 bases in the middle. The complete variable domain, with remaining parts taken from reference TRBV15 and TRBJ1-1, reads DAMVIQNPRYQVTQFGKPVTLSCSQTLNHNVMYWYQQKSSQAPKLLFHYYDKDFNNEADTPDNFQSRRPNTSFCFLDIRSPGLGDTAMYLCATSRNKGTEAFFGQGTRLTVV.

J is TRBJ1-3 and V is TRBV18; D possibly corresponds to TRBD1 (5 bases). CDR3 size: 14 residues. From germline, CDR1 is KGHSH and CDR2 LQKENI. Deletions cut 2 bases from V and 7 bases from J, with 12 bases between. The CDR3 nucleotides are TGTGCCAGCTCACCAAAGGGGCGCGGGAACACCATATATTTT. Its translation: CASSPKGRGNTIYF.

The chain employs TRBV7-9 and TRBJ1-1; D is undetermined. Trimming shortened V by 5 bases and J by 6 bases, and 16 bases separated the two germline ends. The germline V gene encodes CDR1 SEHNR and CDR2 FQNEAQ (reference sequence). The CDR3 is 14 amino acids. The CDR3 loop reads CASSTLEGGAEAFF. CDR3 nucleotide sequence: TGTGCCAGCAGCACCTTGGAAGGTGGGGCTGAAGCTTTCTTT. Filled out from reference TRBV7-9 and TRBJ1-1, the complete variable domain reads DTGVSQNPRHKITKRGQNVTFRCDPISEHNRLYWYRQTLGQGPEFLTYFQNEAQLEKSRLLSDRFSAERPKGSFSTLEIQRTEQGDSAMYLCASSTLEGGAEAFFGQGTRLTVV.

CDR3 residues: CASSPSPNTGELFF. In nucleotides, the CDR3 is TGTGCCAGCAGCCCCTCTCCGAACACCGGGGAGCTGTTTTTT. V is TRBV9 and J is TRBJ2-2; no clear D. V lost 4 bases and J lost 0, with 7 bases in between. The CDR3 is 14 residues long. Per germline, CDR1 SGDLS and CDR2 YYNGEE.

The DNA for the CDR3 is TGTGCCAGCAGCTTAGCTCTAGGGCTTAACACCGGGGAGCTGTTTTTT. The encoded protein is CASSLALGLNTGELFF. The genes are TRBV7-9 and TRBJ2-2; D is unresolved. Germline lookup yields CDR1 SEHNR and CDR2 FQNEAQ (reference sequence). The CDR3 spans 16 residues. V was shortened by 0 bases and J by 2 bases, with 10 bases between the two germline ends.

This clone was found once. CDR3 DNA sequence: TGTGCCAGCAGCTATGGGACTAGCGGAGGATCCTACGAGCAGTACTTC. Translated, it gives CASSYGTSGGSYEQYF. The chain is built from TRBV7-8 and TRBJ2-7; 11 positions agree with TRBD2. Germline V gene sequence: CDR1 SGHVS, CDR2 FQNEAQ. The CDR3 sequence is 16 residues long. V gave up 4 bases and J gave up 1 base; unmatched junction bases: 6.

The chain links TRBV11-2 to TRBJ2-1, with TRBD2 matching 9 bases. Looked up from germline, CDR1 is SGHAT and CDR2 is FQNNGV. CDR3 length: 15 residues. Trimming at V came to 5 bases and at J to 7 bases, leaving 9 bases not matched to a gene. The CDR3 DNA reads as TGTGCCAGCAGCGAACGTAGCGGGAGAATGAATGAGCAGTTCTTC. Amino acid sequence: CASSERSGRMNEQFF.

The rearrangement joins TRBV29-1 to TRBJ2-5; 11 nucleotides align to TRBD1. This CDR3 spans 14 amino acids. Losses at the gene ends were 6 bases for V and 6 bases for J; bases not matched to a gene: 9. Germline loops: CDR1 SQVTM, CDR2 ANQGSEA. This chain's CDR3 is CSVTGQGARKTQYF. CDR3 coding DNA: TGCAGCGTAACCGGACAGGGGGCGAGGAAGACCCAGTACTTC.

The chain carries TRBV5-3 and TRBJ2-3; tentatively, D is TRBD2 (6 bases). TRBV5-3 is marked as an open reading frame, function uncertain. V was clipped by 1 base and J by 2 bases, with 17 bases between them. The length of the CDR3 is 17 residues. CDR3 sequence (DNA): TGTGCCAGAAGCTTGTGGGGGGAGAGGGCCCCCACAGATACGCAGTATTTT. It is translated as CARSLWGERAPTDTQYF.

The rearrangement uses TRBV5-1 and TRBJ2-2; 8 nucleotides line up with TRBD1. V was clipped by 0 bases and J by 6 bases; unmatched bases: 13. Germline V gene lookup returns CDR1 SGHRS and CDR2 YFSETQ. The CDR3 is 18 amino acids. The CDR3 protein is CASSLGRGQGSMAGELFF. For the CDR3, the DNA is TGCGCCAGCAGCTTGGGGCGAGGACAGGGTAGTATGGCCGGGGAGCTGTTTTTT.

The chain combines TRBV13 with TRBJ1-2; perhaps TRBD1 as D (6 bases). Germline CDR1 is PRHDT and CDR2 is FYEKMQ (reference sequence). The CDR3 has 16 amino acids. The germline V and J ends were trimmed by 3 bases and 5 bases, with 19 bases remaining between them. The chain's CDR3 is CASSLGRGRGGYGYTF. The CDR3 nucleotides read TGTGCCAGCAGCTTGGGCAGGGGCCGGGGGGGTTATGGCTACACCTTC. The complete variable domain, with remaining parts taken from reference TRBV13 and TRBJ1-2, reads AAGVIQSPRHLIKEKRETATLKCYPIPRHDTVYWYQQGPGQDPQFLISFYEKMQSDKGSIPDRFSAQQFSDYHSELNMSSLELGDSALYFCASSLGRGRGGYGYTFGSGTRLTVV.

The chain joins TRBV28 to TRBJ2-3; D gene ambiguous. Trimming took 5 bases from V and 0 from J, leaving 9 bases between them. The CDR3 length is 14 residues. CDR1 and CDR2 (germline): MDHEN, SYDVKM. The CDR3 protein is CASSPLHSTDTQYF. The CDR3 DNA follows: TGTGCCAGCAGTCCCCTCCATAGCACAGATACGCAGTATTTT.

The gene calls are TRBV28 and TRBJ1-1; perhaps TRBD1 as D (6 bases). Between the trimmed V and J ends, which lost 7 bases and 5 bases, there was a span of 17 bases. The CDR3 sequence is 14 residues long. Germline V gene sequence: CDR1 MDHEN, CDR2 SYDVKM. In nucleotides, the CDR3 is TGTGCCAGCACTTTCGGGGGGCTGGGGACTGAAGCTTTCTTT. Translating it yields CASTFGGLGTEAFF.

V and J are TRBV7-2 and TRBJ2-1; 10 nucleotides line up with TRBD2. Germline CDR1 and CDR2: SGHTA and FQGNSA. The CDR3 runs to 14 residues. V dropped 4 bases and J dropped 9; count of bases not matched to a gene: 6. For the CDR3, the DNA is TGTGCCAGCAGCTCCCCGGGACTAGCGCCTGAGCAGTTCTTC. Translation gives CASSSPGLAPEQFF.

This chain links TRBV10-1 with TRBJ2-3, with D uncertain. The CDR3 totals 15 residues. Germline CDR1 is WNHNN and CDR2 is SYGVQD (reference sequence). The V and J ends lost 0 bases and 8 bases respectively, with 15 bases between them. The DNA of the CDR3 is TGCGCCAGCAGTGAGTCAAGAGCTCCCCTTGGTACGCAGTATTTT. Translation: CASSESRAPLGTQYF.

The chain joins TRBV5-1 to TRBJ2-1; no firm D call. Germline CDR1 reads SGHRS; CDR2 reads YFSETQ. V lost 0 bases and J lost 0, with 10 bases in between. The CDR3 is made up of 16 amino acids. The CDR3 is CASSLGGGNSYNEQFF. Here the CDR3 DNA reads TGCGCCAGCAGCTTGGGAGGCGGAAACTCCTACAATGAGCAGTTCTTC.

This chain's CDR3 is CASSQALYGYTF. Written as DNA, the CDR3 is TGTGCCAGCAGTCAGGCCCTCTATGGCTACACCTTC. The chain employs TRBV6-2 or TRBV6-3 and TRBJ1-2; no firm D call. The CDR3 runs 12 residues. V lost 5 bases and J 4 bases, leaving 8 bases between the germline ends. CDR1 is MNHEY, CDR2 SVGEGT, per germline.